This T cell receptor beta chain appears in the sequencing data of a study of tissue T cells after allogeneic stem cell transplantation. With respect to this clone: Antigen unknown.

Study-wide points: Limitations included a small, clinically heterogeneous cohort and limited sampling depth. In patients and mice, blood and spleen missed much of tissue repertoire. Some tissue clones might be persisting host cells; their alloreactivity or antigen specificity was not determined. Motif-based clustering found tissue-specific repertoire signatures shared across patients, though few clones were shared.

Profiled with immunoSEQ multiplex PCR; TCRdb holds only in-frame clones, not every one. In the table there are some 28,000 clones, approximately 83% of which are singletons. The input for sequencing was blood, taken before transplantation. The source of this sequence is a woman aged 18-49 years who later had graft-versus-host disease after an allogeneic stem cell transplant.

The CDR3 here is CASTRSGELFF. Written as DNA, the CDR3 is TGTGCCAGCACTCGGTCCGGGGAGCTGTTTTTT. The chain is built from TRBV2 and TRBJ2-2; D unclear. CDR1 SNHLY and CDR2 FYNNEI come from the germline V gene. This CDR3 is built from 11 residues. V was clipped by 7 bases and J by 6 bases, with 6 bases between them.